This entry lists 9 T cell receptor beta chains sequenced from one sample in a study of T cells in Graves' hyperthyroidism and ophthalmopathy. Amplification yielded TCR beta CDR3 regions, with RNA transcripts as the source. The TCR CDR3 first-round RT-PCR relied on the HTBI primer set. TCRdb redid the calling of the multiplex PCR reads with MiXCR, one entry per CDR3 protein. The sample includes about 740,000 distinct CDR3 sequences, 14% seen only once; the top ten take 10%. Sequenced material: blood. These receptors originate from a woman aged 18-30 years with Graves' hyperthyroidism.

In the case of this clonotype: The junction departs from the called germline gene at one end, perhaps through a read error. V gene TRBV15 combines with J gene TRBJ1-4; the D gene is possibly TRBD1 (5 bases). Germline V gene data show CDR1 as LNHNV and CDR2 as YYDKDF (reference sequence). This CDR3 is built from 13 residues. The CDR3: CATSITGGEKLVF. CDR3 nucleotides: TGTGCCACCAGCATAACAGGTGGTGAAAAACTGGTTTTT.

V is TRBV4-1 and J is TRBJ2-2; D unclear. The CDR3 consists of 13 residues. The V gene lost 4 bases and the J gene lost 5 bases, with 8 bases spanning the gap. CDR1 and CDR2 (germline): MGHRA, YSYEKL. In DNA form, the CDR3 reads TGCGCCAGCAGCCCCGTTGTTACCGGGGAGCTGTTTTTT. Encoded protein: CASSPVVTGELFF.

The DNA for the CDR3 is TGTGCCAGCAGCTCCCCAGGGACCCCTGTGGAGAAACTGTTTTTT. Protein product: CASSSPGTPVEKLFF. The gene calls are TRBV27 and TRBJ1-4; weak D call: TRBD1 (5 bases). V was shortened by 6 bases and J by 11 bases, with 22 bases between the two germline ends. CDR3 length equals 15 residues. The V gene's germline CDR1 is MNHEY and CDR2 SMNVEV (reference sequence).

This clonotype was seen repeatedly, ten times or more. The CDR3 nucleotides read TGCAGTGCTCGGACTAGCGGGAGTAATAATGAGCAGTTCTTC. Translation gives CSARTSGSNNEQFF. The rearrangement links TRBV20-1 to TRBJ2-1; the match to TRBD2 covers 13 bases. Germline V gene lookup returns CDR1 DFQATT and CDR2 SNEGSKA (reference sequence). CDR3 length equals 14 residues. V was pared by 5 bases and J by 7 bases, with 5 bases of the junction left unmatched.

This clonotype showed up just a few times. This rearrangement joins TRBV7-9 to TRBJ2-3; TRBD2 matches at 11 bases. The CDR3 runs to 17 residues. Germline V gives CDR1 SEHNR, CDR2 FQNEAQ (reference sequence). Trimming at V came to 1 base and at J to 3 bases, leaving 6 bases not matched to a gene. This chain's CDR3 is CASSLGLAGTITDTQYF. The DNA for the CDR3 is TGTGCCAGCAGCTTAGGACTAGCGGGGACCATTACAGATACGCAGTATTTT.

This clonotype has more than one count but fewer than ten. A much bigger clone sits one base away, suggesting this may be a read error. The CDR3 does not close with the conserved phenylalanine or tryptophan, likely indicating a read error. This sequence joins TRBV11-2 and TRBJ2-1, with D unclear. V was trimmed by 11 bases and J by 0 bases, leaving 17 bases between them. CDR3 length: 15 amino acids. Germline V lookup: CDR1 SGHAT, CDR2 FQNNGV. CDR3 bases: TGTGCCGCCAGCTTATTGATTAGCTCCTACAATGAGCAGTTCGTC. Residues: CAASLLISSYNEQFV.

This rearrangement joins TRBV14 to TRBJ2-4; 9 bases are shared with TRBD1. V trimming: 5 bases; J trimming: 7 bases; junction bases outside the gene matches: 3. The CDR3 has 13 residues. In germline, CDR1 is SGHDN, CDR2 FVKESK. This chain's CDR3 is CASSGQGWNIQYF. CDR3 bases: TGTGCCAGCAGCGGACAGGGGTGGAACATTCAGTACTTC.

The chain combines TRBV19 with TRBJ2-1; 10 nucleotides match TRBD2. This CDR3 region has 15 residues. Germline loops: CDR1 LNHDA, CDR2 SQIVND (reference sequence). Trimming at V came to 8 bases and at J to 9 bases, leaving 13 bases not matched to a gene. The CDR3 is CASASGTSVWGEQFF. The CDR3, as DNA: TGTGCCAGTGCCTCCGGGACTAGCGTCTGGGGTGAGCAGTTCTTC.

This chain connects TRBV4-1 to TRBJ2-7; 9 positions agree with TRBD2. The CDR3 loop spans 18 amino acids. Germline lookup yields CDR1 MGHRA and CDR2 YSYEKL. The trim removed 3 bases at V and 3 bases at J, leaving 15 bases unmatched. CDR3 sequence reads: CASSQGFRLAERNYEQYF. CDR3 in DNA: TGCGCCAGCAGCCAGGGGTTTAGACTAGCGGAGAGGAACTACGAGCAGTACTTC.